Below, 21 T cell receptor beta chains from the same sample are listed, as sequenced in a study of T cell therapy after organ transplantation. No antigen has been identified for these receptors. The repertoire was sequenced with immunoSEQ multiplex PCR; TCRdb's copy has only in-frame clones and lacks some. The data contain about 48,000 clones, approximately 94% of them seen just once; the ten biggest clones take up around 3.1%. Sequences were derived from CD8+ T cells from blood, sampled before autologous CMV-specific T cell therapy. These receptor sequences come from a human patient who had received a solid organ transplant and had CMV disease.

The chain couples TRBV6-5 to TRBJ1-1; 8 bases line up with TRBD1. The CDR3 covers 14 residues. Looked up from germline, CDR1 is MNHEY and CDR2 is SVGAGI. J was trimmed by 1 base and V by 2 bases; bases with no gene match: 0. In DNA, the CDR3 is TGTGCCAGCAGTTACGGGACAGGGAACACTGAAGCTTTCTTT. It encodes CASSYGTGNTEAFF.

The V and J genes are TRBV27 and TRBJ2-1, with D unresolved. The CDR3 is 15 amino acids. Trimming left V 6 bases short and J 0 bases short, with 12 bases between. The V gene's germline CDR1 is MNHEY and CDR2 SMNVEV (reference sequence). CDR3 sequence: CASSPGPLSYNEQFF. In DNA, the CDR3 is TGTGCCAGCAGCCCGGGCCCGCTCTCCTACAATGAGCAGTTCTTC.

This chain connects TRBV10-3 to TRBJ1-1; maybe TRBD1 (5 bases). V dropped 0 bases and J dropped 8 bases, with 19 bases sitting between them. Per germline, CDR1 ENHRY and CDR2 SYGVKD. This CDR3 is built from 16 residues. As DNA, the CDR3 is TGTGCCATCAGTGAGTCGATGGGGGAAGGGGCGTTGGAAGCTTTCTTT. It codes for CAISESMGEGALEAFF.

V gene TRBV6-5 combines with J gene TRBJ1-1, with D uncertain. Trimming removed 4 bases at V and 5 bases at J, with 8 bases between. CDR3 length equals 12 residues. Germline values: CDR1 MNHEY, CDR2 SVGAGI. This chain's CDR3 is CASSSGRTEAFF. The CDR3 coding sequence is TGTGCCAGCAGTTCTGGGAGGACTGAAGCTTTCTTT.

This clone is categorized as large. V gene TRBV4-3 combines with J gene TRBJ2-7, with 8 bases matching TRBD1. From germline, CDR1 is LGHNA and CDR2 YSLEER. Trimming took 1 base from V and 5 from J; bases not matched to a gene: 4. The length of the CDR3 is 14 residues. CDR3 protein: CASSQGQGANEQYF. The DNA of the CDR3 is TGCGCCAGCAGCCAAGGGCAGGGGGCTAACGAGCAGTACTTC.

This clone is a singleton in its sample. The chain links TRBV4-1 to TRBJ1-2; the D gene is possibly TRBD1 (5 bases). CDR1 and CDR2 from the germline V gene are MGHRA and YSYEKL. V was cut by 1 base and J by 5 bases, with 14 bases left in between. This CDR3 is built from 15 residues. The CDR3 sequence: CASSQAHGGWYGYTF. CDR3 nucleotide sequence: TGCGCCAGCAGCCAAGCCCACGGGGGGTGGTATGGCTACACCTTC.

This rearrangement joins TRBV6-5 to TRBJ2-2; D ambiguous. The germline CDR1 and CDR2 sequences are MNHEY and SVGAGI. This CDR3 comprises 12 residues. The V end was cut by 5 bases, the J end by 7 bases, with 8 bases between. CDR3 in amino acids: CASSLGGGELFF. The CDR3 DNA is TGTGCCAGCAGTCTAGGTGGCGGGGAGCTGTTTTTT.

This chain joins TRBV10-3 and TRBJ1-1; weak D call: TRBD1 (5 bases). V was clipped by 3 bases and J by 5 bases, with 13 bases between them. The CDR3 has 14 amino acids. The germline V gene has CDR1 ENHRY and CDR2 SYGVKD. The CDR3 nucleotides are TGTGCCATCAGTGATTTAGGGGCATGGACTGAAGCTTTCTTT. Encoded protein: CAISDLGAWTEAFF.

The CDR3 sequence is CASSLVGTGKTEAFF. DNA for the CDR3: TGTGCCAGCAGTTTAGTTGGGACAGGGAAGACTGAAGCTTTCTTT. The chain is built from TRBV27 and TRBJ1-1; TRBD1 matches at 9 bases. The germline CDR1 and CDR2 sequences are MNHEY and SMNVEV (reference sequence). V shed 2 bases, J shed 5 bases, and the junction held 6 bases outside the gene matches. There are 15 residues in the CDR3.

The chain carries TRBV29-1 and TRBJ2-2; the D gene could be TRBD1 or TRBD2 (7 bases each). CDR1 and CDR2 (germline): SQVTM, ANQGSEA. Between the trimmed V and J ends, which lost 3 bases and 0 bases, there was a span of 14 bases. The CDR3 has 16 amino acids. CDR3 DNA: TGCAGCGTTGAGGGGGAGGGGACAGCGAACACCGGGGAGCTGTTTTTT. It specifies CSVEGEGTANTGELFF.

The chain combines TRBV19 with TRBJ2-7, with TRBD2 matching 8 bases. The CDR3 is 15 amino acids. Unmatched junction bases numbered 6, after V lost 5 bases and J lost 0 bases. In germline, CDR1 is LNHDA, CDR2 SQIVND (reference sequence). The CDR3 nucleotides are TGTGCCAGTAGTCGTAGCGGGACCAGCTCCTACGAGCAGTACTTC. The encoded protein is CASSRSGTSSYEQYF.

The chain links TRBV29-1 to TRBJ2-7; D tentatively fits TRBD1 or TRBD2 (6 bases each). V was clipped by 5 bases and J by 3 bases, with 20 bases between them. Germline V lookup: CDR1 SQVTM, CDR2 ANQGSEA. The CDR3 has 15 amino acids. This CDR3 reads CSVSGAPGSSYEQYF. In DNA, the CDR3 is TGCAGCGTTTCAGGGGCCCCCGGGAGTAGCTACGAGCAGTACTTC.

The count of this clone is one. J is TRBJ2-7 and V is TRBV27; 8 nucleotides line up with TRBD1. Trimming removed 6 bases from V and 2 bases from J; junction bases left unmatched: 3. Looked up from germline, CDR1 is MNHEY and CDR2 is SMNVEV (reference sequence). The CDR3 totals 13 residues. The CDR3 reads CASRGTGPYEQYF. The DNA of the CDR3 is TGTGCCAGCAGGGGGACAGGCCCCTACGAGCAGTACTTC.

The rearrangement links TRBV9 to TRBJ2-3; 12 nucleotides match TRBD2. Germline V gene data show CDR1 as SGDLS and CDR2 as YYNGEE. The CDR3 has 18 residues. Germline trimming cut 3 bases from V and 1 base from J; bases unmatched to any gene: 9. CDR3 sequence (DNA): TGTGCCAGCAGCGCACCCTCGGCTAGCGGGAGGGGCACAGATACGCAGTATTTT. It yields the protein CASSAPSASGRGTDTQYF.

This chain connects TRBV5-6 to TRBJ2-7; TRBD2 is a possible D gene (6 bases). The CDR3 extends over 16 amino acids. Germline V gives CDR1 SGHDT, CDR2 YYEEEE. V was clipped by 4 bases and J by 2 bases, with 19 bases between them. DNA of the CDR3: TGTGCCAGCAGCCCAAAAGTGGGGGAGGATCCCTACGAGCAGTACTTC. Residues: CASSPKVGEDPYEQYF.

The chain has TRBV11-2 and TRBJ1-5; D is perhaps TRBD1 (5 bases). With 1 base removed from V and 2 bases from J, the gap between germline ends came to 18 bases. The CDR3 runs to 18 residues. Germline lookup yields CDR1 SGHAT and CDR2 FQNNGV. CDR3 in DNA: TGTGCCAGCAGCTTAGGGGCGGGAACAGGCTTGGGCAATCAGCCCCAGCATTTT. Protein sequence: CASSLGAGTGLGNQPQHF.

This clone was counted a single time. Here the CDR3 DNA reads TGTGCCAGCAACAGACAGGGAAGGAACTATGGCTACACCTTC. Its protein product is CASNRQGRNYGYTF. The chain combines TRBV9 with TRBJ1-2, with TRBD1 matching 7 bases. The germline gives CDR1 SGDLS, CDR2 YYNGEE. The CDR3 loop spans 14 amino acids. The junction had 7 bases not matched to a gene; V was cut back by 6 bases and J by 2 bases.

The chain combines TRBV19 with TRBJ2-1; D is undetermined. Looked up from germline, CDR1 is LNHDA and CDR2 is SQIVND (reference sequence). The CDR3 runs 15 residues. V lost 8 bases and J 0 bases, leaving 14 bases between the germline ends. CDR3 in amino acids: CASSSRTDSYNEQFF. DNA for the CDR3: TGTGCCAGTTCGTCCCGGACGGACTCCTACAATGAGCAGTTCTTC.

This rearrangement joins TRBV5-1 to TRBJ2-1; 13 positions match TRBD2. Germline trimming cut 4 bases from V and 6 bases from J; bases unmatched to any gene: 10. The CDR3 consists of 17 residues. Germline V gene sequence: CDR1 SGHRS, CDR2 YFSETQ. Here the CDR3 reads CASSPGLGTSGANEQFF. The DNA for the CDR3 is TGCGCCAGCAGCCCCGGGCTCGGGACTAGCGGGGCCAATGAGCAGTTCTTC.

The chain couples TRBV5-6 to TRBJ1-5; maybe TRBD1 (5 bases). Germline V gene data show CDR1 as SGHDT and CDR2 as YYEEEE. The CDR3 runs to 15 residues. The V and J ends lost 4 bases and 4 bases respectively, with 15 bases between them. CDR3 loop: CASSHGTPTNQPQHF. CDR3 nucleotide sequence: TGTGCCAGCAGCCACGGGACCCCTACGAATCAGCCCCAGCATTTT. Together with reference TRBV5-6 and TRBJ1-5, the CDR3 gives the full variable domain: DAGVTQSPTHLIKTRGQQVTLRCSPKSGHDTVSWYQQALGQGPQFIFQYYEEEERQRGNFPDRFSGHQFPNYSSELNVNALLLGDSALYLCASSHGTPTNQPQHFGDGTRLSIL.

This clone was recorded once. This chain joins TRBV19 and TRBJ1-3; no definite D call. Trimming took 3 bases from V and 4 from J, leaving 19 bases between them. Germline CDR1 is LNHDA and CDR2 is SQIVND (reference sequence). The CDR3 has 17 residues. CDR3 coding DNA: TGTGCCAGTAGTATCGCGCCCGATCTAACGGCGGGAAACACCATATATTTT. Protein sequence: CASSIAPDLTAGNTIYF.